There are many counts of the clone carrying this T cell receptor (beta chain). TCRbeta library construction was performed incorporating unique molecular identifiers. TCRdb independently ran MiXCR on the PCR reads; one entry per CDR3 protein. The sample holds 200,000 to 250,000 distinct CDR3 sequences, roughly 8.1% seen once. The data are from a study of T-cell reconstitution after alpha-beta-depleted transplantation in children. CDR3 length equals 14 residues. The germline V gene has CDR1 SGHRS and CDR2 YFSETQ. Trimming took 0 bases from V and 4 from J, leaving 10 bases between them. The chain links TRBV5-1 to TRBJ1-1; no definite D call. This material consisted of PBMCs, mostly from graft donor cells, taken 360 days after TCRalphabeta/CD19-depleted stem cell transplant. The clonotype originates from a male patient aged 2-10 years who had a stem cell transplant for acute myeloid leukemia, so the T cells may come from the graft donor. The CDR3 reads CASSLALGTTEAFF. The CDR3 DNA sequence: TGCGCCAGCAGCTTGGCCTTGGGTACCACTGAAGCTTTCTTT.